This T cell receptor (beta chain) was observed in a study of CXCR3-negative and CXCR3-positive naive CD8 T cells. Turning to the study itself: Per library, roughly 1.4 +/- 0.3 million reads; about 135 million TRB reads overall.

Study-level results: More hydrophobic TRB CDR3s occurred in CXCR3-positive than in CXCR3-negative naive cells.

Among CD8+ T cells, naive ones were CD45RO-CCR7+CD27+CD95-. On this clonotype itself: The antigen remains undetermined.

Each TRB cDNA library was prepared by 5' RACE (with UMI labels). TCRdb reprocessed the 5' RACE reads, keeping one entry per CDR3 protein, no DNA. This table holds about 98,000 distinct CDR3 sequences. Material: naive CXCR3+ CD8+ T cells from blood. The subset here: CD45RO-CCR7+CD27+CD95- naive CD8+ T cells expressing CXCR3 (TNR3+). The TCR was taken from a human donor in good health. Some clones in this sample may be carry-over from other donors' samples.

The CDR3 sequence: CASSLGLRDGPSYEQYF. The chain links TRBV11-3 to TRBJ2-7; TCRdb gives TRBD2 as the D gene, but with no DNA this cannot be confirmed. Germline loops: CDR1 SGHNT, CDR2 YENEEA. The CDR3 contains 17 residues.